These 14 T cell receptor beta chains share one sample of origin, sequenced in a study of T cell changes during pregnancy in multiple sclerosis. Measured with immunoSEQ multiplex PCR; TCRdb has only the in-frame clones, and not every one. The sample consists of more than 80,000 clones, 92% of them appearing once. Here the sequenced sample was peripheral blood, taken after pregnancy. Receptor source: a female donor with multiple sclerosis, enrolled in a pregnancy study.

Of note for this clone: Germline and junction disagree at one end, which may indicate a read error. The chain employs TRBV7-9 and TRBJ2-3; 12 bases align to TRBD1. The CDR3 extends over 13 amino acids. The V gene's germline CDR1 is SEHNR and CDR2 FQNEAQ (reference sequence). CDR3 in amino acids: CASSLGGQGADSF. The CDR3 nucleotides are TGTGCCAGCAGCTTAGGGGGACAGGGGGCAGATAGTTTT.

The genes are TRBV6-6 and TRBJ1-1; D gene uncertain. The CDR3 contains 14 residues. Trimming removed 0 bases at V and 1 base at J, with 6 bases between. Germline V gene sequence: CDR1 MNHNY, CDR2 SVGAGI (reference sequence). The CDR3 DNA reads TGTGCCAGCAGTTACTCGTTCCGGAACACTGAAGCTTTCTTT. It yields the protein CASSYSFRNTEAFF.

The V call is TRBV9, the J call TRBJ1-2; tentatively, D is TRBD1 (6 bases). The CDR3 totals 15 residues. V was pared by 3 bases and J by 2 bases, with 14 bases between. The germline V gene encodes CDR1 SGDLS and CDR2 YYNGEE. The CDR3 is CASSGRGGPNYGYTF. CDR3 nucleotides: TGTGCCAGCAGCGGACGGGGGGGGCCCAACTATGGCTACACCTTC.

For the CDR3, the DNA is TGTGCCTGGAGTGCCCTAGGACAGGGGATGAACACTGAAGCTTTCTTT. Residues: CAWSALGQGMNTEAFF. This rearrangement joins TRBV30 to TRBJ1-1, with TRBD1 matching 9 bases. V gave up 1 base and J gave up 0 bases; unmatched junction bases: 6. This CDR3 is 16 amino acids long. Germline assignment: CDR1 GTSNPN and CDR2 SVGIG (reference sequence).

The V gene is TRBV4-1, the J gene TRBJ2-5; 7 bases are shared with TRBD2. V lost 1 base to trimming and J lost 0 bases; unmatched junction nucleotides: 8. Germline CDR1 MGHRA, CDR2 YSYEKL. The CDR3 length is 17 residues. CDR3: CASSQGEGGRNQETQYF. The CDR3 coding sequence is TGCGCCAGCAGCCAAGGGGAGGGCGGGAGAAACCAAGAGACCCAGTACTTC.

About this clone: Relative to the germline gene, one junction end is altered; a read error may explain this. The J gene is TRBJ1-1, the V gene TRBV11-1; 7 nucleotides match TRBD1. The germline CDR1 and CDR2 sequences are SGHAT and FQDESV (reference sequence). This CDR3 has 14 residues. The CDR3: CASSLGGVNTEAFF. DNA for the CDR3: TGTGCCAGCAGTTTAGGGGGCGTGAACACTGAAGCTTTCTTT. Drawing the rest from reference TRBV11-1 and TRBJ1-1, the complete variable domain is EAEVAQSPRYKITEKSQAVAFWCDPISGHATLYWYRQILGQGPELLVQFQDESVVDDSQLPKDRFSAERLKGVDSTLKIQPAELGDSAMYLCASSLGGVNTEAFFGQGTRLTVV.

This clone was counted once. In DNA, the CDR3 is TGTGCCAGCAGTCCAGCCGGGACAAGCAATCAGCCCCAGCATTTT. As protein: CASSPAGTSNQPQHF. The chain couples TRBV6-6 to TRBJ1-5, with D perhaps matching TRBD1 (6 bases). CDR1 is MNHNY, CDR2 SVGAGI, per germline (reference sequence). The germline V and J ends were trimmed by 5 bases and 1 base, with 12 bases remaining between them. CDR3 length: 15 amino acids.

The rearrangement joins TRBV28 to TRBJ1-3; D not resolved. The CDR3 runs 16 residues. Germline values: CDR1 MDHEN, CDR2 SYDVKM. Trimming pared 6 bases from V and 0 bases from J, leaving 15 bases between. In nucleotides, the CDR3 is TGTGCCAGCAGCCTGTTTGAGGGCTCCTCTGGAAACACCATATATTTT. The encoded protein is CASSLFEGSSGNTIYF.

This chain joins TRBV23-1 and TRBJ1-2; D may be TRBD1 (5 bases). TRBV23-1 belongs to the ORF category, with a function that is uncertain. The V gene lost 3 bases and the J gene lost 2 bases, with 13 bases spanning the gap. There are 15 residues in the CDR3. Here the CDR3 reads CASSQESTVNYGYTF. The CDR3 DNA is TGCGCCAGCAGTCAGGAGTCGACAGTCAACTATGGCTACACCTTC.

The V call is TRBV18, the J call TRBJ2-1, with 11 bases identical to TRBD1. Germline lookup yields CDR1 KGHSH and CDR2 LQKENI. The length of the CDR3 is 14 residues. Trimming cost V 6 bases and J 9 bases; bases outside gene matches: 7. The CDR3 nucleotides are TGTGCCAGCTCGGAACGGACAGGGGGCAGTGAGCAGTTCTTC. Translation gives CASSERTGGSEQFF.

The chain links TRBV10-3 to TRBJ1-3; D gene uncertain. CDR3 length: 15 amino acids. Germline V gene sequence: CDR1 ENHRY, CDR2 SYGVKD. V lost 8 bases and J 6 bases, leaving 20 bases between the germline ends. CDR3 residues: CAISPRGIETNTIYF. For the CDR3, the DNA is TGTGCCATCTCTCCCCGGGGAATCGAAACAAACACCATATATTTT.

This clone has more than one count but fewer than ten. This chain uses TRBV10-2 with TRBJ1-6; tentatively, D is TRBD1 (6 bases). Between the trimmed V and J ends, which lost 3 bases and 1 base, there was a span of 10 bases. The CDR3 spans 16 residues. In germline, CDR1 is WSHSY, CDR2 SAAADI. CDR3 loop: CASSDYTGSYNSPLHF. In DNA, the CDR3 is TGCGCCAGCAGTGATTATACAGGGTCCTATAATTCACCCCTCCACTTT.

V and J are TRBV9 and TRBJ2-3; TRBD2 might be the D (5 bases). Trimming took off 7 bases at V and 4 bases at J, with 16 bases between the two ends. Per germline, CDR1 SGDLS and CDR2 YYNGEE. The CDR3 loop spans 14 amino acids. The chain's CDR3 is CASGKRGMSDTQYF. CDR3 coding DNA: TGTGCCAGCGGAAAACGGGGTATGTCAGATACGCAGTATTTT. Filled out from reference TRBV9 and TRBJ2-3, the complete variable domain reads DSGVTQTPKHLITATGQRVTLRCSPRSGDLSVYWYQQSLDQGLQFLIQYYNGEERAKGNILERFSAQQFPDLHSELNLSSLELGDSALYFCASGKRGMSDTQYFGPGTRLTVL.

The V and J genes are TRBV4-2 and TRBJ1-5; D possibly corresponds to TRBD1 (6 bases). CDR3 length: 17 residues. With 0 bases removed from V and 1 base from J, the gap between germline ends came to 13 bases. CDR1 is LGHNA and CDR2 is YNFKEQ in the germline V gene. In DNA form, the CDR3 reads TGTGCCAGCAGCCAAGATAGGGGGATGGGGAGCAATCAGCCCCAGCATTTT. Amino acid sequence: CASSQDRGMGSNQPQHF.